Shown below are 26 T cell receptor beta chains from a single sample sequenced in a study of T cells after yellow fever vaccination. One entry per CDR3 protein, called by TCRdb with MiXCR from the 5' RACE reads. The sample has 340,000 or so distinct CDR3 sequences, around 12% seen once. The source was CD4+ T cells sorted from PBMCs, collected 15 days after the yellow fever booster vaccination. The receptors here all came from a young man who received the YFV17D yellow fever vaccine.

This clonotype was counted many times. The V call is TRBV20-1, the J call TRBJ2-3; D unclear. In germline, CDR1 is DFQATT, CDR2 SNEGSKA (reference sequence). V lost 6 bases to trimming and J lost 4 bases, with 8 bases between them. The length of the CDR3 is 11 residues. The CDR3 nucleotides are TGCAGTGCGCTTAGGTCAGATACGCAGTATTTT. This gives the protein CSALRSDTQYF.

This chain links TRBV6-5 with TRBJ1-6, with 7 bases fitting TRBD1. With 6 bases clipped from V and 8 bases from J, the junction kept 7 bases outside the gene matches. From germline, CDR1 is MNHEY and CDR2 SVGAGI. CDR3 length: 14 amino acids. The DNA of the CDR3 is TGTGCCAGCAGAGCCGCACAGGGGCATTCACCCCTCCACTTT. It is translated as CASRAAQGHSPLHF.

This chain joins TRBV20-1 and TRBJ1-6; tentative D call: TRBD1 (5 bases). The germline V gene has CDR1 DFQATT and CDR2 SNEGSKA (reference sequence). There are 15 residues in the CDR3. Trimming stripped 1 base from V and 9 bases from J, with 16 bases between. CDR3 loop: CSARGLSGRGSPLHF. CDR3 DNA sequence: TGCAGTGCTAGAGGTCTCTCGGGGCGAGGTTCACCCCTCCACTTT.

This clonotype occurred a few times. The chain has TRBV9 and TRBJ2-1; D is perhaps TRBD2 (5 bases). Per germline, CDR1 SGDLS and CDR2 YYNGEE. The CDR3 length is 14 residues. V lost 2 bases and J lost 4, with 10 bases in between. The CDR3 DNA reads TGTGCCAGCAGCGTGCGGACTGGGTACAATGAGCAGTTCTTC. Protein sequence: CASSVRTGYNEQFF.

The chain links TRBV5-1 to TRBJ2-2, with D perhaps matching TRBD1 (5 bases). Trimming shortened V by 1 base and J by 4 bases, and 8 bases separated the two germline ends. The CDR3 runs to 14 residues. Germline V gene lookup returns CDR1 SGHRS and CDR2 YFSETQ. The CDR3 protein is CASSLRGPTGELFF. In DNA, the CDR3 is TGCGCCAGCAGCTTGAGGGGTCCCACCGGGGAGCTGTTTTTT.

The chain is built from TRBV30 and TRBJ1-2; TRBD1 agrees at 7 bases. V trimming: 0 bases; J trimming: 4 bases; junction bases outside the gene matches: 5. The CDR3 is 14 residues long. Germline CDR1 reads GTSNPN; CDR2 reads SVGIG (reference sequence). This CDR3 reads CAWSVQGVIYGYTF. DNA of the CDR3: TGTGCCTGGAGTGTCCAGGGGGTAATCTATGGCTACACCTTC.

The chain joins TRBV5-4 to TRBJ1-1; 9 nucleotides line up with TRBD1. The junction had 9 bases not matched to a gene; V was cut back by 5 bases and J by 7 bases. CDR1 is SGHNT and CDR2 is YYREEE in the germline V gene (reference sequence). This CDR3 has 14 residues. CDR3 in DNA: TGTGCCAGCAGGCCCGGGACAGGGAAAAATGAAGCTTTCTTT. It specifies CASRPGTGKNEAFF.

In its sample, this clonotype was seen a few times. Here the CDR3 DNA reads TGTGCCAGCAGCCAAGATGTGAGCACAGATACGCAGTATTTT. It is translated as CASSQDVSTDTQYF. The chain is built from TRBV3-1 and TRBJ2-3; D gene unclear. Per the germline V gene, CDR1 is LGHDT and CDR2 is YNNKEL (reference sequence). The CDR3 is 14 amino acids. Trimming took off 0 bases at V and 0 bases at J, with 4 bases between the two ends.

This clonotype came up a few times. DNA for the CDR3: TGTGCCAGCAGCCCACGGTTAGCGGGGGGCGACAATGAGCAGTTCTTC. Translating it yields CASSPRLAGGDNEQFF. The rearrangement joins TRBV7-9 to TRBJ2-1, with 10 positions matching TRBD2. The germline V gene has CDR1 SEHNR and CDR2 FQNEAQ (reference sequence). V lost 5 bases, J lost 5 bases, and 9 bases stayed unmatched. This CDR3 has 16 residues.

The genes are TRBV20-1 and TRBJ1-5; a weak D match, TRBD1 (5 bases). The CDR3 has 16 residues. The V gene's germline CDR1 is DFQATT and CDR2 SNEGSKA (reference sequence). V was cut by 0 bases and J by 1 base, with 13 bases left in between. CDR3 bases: TGCAGTGCTAGAGATCTCGGGGGAAGGAGCAATCAGCCCCAGCATTTT. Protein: CSARDLGGRSNQPQHF.

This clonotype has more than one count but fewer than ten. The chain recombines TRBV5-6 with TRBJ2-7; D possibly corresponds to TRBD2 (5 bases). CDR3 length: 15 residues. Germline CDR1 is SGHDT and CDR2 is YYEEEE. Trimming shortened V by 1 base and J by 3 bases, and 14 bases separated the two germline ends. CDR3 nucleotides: TGTGCCAGCAGCTTGAACCCGGGTCGGGGCTACGAGCAGTACGTC. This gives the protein CASSLNPGRGYEQYV.

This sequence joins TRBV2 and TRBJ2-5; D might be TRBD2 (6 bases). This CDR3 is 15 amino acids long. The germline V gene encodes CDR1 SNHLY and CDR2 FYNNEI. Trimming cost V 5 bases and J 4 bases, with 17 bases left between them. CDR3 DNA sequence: TGTGCCAGCAGTCCCCTCGGGATGCGGGGAGAGACCCAGTACTTC. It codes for CASSPLGMRGETQYF.

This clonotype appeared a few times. CDR3 coding DNA: TGCGCCAGCAGCCACCGACCGGGCAGCACAGATACGCAGTATTTT. It is translated as CASSHRPGSTDTQYF. The rearrangement joins TRBV4-3 to TRBJ2-3, with unresolved D. CDR3 length: 15 residues. V was trimmed by 3 bases and J by 0 bases, leaving 10 bases between them. Germline CDR1 LGHNA, CDR2 YSLEER.

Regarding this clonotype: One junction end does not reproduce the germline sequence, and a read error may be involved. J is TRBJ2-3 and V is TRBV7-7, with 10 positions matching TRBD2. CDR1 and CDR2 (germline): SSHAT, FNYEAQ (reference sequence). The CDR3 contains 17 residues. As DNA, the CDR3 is TGTGCTAGCAGCTTAGGGGCCCTAGCGGGGGGCACAGATACGCAGTATTTT. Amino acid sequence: CASSLGALAGGTDTQYF. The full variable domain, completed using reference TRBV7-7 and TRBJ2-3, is GAGVSQSPRYKVTKRGQDVTLRCDPISSHATLYWYQQALGQGPEFLTYFNYEAQPDKSGLPSDRFSAERPEGSISTLTIQRTEQRDSAMYRCASSLGALAGGTDTQYFGPGTRLTVL.

The CDR3, as DNA: TGTGCCAGCAGTGGACAGTACTATGGCTACACCTTC. Translated: CASSGQYYGYTF. The V and J genes are TRBV6-2 or TRBV6-3 and TRBJ1-2; TRBD1 is a possible D gene (6 bases). The V gene's germline CDR1 is MNHEY and CDR2 SVGEGT. This CDR3 has 12 residues. V was pared by 5 bases and J by 3 bases, with 7 bases between.

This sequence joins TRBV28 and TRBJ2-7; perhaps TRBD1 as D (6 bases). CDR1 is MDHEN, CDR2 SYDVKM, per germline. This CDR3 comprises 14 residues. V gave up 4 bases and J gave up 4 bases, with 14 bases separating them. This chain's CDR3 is CASSSWTVPYEQYV. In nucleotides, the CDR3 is TGTGCCAGCAGTTCGTGGACAGTGCCTTACGAGCAGTACGTC.

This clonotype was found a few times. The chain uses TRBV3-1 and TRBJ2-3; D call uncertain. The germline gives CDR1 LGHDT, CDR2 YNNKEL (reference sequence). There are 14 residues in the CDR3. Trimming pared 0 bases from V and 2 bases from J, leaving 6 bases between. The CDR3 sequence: CASSQEFHTDTQYF. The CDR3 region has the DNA TGTGCCAGCAGCCAAGAATTCCACACAGATACGCAGTATTTT.

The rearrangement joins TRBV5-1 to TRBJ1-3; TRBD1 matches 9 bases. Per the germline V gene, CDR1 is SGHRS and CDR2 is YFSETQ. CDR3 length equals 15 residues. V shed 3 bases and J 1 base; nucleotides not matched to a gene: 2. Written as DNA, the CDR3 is TGCGCCAGCAGCTGGGGACAGGGTTCTGGAAACACCATATATTTT. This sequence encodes CASSWGQGSGNTIYF.

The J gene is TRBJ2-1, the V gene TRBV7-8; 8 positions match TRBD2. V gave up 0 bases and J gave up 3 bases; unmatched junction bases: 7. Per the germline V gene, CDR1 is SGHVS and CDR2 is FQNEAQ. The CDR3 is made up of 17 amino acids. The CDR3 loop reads CASSLAERGTSYNEQFF. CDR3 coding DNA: TGTGCCAGCAGCTTAGCCGAGCGGGGGACCAGCTACAATGAGCAGTTCTTC. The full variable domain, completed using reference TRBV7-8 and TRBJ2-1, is GAGVSQSPRYKVAKRGQDVALRCDPISGHVSLFWYQQALGQGPEFLTYFQNEAQLDKSGLPSDRFFAERPEGSVSTLKIQRTQQEDSAVYLCASSLAERGTSYNEQFFGPGTRLTVL.

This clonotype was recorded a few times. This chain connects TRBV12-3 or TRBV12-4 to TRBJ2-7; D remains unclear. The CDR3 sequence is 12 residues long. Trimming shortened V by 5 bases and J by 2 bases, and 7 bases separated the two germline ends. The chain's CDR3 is CASSQEAYEQYF. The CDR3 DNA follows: TGTGCCAGCAGTCAAGAGGCCTACGAGCAGTACTTC.

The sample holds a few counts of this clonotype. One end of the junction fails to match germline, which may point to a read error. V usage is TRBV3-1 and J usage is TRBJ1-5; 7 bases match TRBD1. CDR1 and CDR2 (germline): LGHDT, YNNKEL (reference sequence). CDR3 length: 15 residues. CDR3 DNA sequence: TGTGCCACCAGCGACTCGAGGGGGCGGAATCAGCCCCAGCATTTT. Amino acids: CATSDSRGRNQPQHF.

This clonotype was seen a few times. DNA for the CDR3: TGCAGCGTTGAGAGGGGAGGGCACGGCTACACCTTC. This codes for CSVERGGHGYTF. The V and J genes are TRBV29-1 and TRBJ1-2, with a tentative D call TRBD1 (5 bases). CDR1 and CDR2 (germline): SQVTM, ANQGSEA. Deletions cut 3 bases from V and 8 bases from J, with 13 bases between. This CDR3 has 12 amino acids.

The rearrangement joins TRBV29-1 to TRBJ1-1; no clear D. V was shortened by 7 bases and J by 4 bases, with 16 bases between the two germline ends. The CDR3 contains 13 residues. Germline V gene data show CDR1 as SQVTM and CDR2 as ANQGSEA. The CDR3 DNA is TGCAGCGGACTACCCCGGCTGGGCACTGAAGCTTTCTTT. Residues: CSGLPRLGTEAFF. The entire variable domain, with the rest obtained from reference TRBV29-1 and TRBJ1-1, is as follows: SAVISQKPSRDICQRGTSLTIQCQVDSQVTMMFWYRQQPGQSLTLIATANQGSEATYESGFVIDKFPISRPNLTFSTLTVSNMSPEDSSIYLCSGLPRLGTEAFFGQGTRLTVV.

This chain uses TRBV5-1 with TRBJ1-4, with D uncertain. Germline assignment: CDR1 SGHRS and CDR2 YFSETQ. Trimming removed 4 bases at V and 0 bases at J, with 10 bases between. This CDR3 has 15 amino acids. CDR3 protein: CASSPGRATNEKLFF. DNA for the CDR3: TGCGCCAGCAGCCCCGGACGGGCAACTAATGAAAAACTGTTTTTT.

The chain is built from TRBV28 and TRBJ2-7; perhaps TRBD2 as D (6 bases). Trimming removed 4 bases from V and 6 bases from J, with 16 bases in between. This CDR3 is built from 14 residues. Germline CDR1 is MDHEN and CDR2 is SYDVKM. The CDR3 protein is CASSSSPLAREQYV. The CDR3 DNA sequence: TGTGCCAGCAGTTCATCCCCGCTAGCGCGCGAGCAGTACGTC.

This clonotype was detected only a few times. CDR3: CASSQELFILTKSKLSDTQYF. The CDR3, as DNA: TGCGCCAGCAGCCAAGAACTGTTCATCCTTACAAAAAGCAAATTGTCGGATACGCAGTATTTT. J is TRBJ2-3 and V is TRBV4-1; D not certain. The CDR3 is 21 residues long. V dropped 0 bases and J dropped 6 bases, with 31 bases sitting between them. Germline V gene sequence: CDR1 MGHRA, CDR2 YSYEKL.